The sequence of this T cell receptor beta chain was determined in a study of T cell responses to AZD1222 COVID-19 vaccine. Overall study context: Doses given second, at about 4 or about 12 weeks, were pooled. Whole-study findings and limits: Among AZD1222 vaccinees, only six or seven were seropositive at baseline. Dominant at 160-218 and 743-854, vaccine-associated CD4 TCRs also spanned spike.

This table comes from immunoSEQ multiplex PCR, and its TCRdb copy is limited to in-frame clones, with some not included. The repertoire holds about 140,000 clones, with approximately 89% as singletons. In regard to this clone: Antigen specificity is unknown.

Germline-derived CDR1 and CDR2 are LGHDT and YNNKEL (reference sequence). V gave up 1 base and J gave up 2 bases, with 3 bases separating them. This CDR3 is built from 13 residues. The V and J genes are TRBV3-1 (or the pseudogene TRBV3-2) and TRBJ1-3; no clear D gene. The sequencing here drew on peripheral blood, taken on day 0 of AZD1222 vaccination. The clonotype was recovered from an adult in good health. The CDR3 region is CASSQGTGNTIYF. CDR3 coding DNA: TGTGCCAGCAGCCAAGGGACTGGAAACACCATATATTTT.